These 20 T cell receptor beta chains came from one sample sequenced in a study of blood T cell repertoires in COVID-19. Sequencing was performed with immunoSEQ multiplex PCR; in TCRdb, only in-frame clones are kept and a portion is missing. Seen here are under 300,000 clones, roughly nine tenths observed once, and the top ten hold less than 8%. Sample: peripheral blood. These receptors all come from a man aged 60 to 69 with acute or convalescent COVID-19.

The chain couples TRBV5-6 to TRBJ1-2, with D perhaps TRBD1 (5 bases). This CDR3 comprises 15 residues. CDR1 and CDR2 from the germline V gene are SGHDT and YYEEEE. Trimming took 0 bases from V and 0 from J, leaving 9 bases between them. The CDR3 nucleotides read TGTGCCAGCAGCTTGGAGACAGTTCCTAACTATGGCTACACCTTC. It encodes CASSLETVPNYGYTF.

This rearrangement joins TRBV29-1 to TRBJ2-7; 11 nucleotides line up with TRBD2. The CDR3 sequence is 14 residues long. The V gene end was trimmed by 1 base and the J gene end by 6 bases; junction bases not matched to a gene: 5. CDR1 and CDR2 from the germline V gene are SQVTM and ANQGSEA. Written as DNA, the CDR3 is TGCAGCGTTGAAGGACTAGCGGGACCCCCCGAGCAGTACTTC. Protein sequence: CSVEGLAGPPEQYF.

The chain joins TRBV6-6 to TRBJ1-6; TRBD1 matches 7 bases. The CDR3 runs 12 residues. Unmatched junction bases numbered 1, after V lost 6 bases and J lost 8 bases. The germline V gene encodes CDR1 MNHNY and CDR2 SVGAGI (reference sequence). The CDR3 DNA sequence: TGTGCCAGCAGAACAGGGGATTCACCCCTCCACTTT. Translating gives CASRTGDSPLHF.

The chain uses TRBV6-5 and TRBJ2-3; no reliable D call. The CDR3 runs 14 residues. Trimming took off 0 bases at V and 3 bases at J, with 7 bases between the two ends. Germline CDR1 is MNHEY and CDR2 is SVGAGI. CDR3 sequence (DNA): TGTGCCAGCAGTTACTCAGTCAGGACAGATACGCAGTATTTT. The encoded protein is CASSYSVRTDTQYF.

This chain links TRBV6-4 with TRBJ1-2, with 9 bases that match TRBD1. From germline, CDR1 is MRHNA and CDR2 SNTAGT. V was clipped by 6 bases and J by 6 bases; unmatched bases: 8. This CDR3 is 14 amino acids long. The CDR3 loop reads CASRTDRGTDGYTF. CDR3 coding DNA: TGTGCCAGCAGGACGGACAGGGGTACGGATGGCTACACCTTC.

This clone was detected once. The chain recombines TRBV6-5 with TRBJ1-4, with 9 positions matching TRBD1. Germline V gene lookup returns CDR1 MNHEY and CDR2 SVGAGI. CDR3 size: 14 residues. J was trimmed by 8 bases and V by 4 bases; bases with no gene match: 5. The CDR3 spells CASSLDRGEEKLFF. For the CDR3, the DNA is TGTGCCAGCAGTTTGGACAGGGGAGAGGAAAAACTGTTTTTT.

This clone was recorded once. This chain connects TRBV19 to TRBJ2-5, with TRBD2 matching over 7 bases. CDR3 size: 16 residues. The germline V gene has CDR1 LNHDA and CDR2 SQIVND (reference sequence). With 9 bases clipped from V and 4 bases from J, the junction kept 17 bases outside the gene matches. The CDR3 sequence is CASTSRVAGEGETQYF. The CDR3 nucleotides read TGTGCCAGCACAAGCAGGGTCGCGGGAGAGGGAGAGACCCAGTACTTC.

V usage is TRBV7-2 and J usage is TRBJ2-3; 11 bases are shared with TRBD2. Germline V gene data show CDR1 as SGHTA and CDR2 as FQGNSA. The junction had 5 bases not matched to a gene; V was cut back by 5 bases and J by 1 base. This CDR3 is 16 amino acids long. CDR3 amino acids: CASSRLAGGGTDTQYF. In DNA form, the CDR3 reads TGTGCCAGCAGCCGGTTAGCGGGAGGGGGCACAGATACGCAGTATTTT.

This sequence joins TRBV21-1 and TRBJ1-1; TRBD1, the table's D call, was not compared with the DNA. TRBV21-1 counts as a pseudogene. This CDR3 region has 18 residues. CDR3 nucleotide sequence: TGTGCCAGCAGCAAAAGACACCGGGACAGGGAAATGAACACTGAAGCTTTCTTT. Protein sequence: CASSKRHRDREMNTEAFF.

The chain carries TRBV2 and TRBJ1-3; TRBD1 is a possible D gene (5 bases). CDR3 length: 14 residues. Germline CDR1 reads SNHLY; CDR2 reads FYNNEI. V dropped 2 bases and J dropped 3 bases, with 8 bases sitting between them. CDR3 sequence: CASSERQNGNTIYF. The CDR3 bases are TGTGCCAGCAGTGAAAGACAGAATGGAAACACCATATATTTT.

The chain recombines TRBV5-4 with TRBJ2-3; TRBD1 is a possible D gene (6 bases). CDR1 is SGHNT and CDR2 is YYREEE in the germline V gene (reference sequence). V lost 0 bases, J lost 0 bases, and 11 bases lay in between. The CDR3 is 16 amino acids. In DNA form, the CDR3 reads TGTGCCAGCAGCTTGGGGGACACAGCTAGCACAGATACGCAGTATTTT. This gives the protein CASSLGDTASTDTQYF.

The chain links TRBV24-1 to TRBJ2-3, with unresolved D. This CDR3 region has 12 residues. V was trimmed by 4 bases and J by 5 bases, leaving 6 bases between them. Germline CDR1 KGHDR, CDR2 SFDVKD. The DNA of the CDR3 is TGTGCCACCAGTGACCCCGGAGATACGCAGTATTTT. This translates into CATSDPGDTQYF.

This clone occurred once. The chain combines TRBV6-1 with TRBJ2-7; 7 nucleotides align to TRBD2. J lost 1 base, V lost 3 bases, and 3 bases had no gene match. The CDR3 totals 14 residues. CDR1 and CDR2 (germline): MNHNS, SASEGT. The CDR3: CASSEGLPSYEQYF. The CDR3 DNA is TGTGCCAGCAGTGAGGGACTACCTTCCTACGAGCAGTACTTC.

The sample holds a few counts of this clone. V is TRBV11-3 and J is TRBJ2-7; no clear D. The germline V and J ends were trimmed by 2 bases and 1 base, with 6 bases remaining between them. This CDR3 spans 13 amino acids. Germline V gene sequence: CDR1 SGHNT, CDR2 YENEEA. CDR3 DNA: TGTGCCAGCAGCTTATACAGATCCTACGAGCAGTACTTC. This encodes CASSLYRSYEQYF.

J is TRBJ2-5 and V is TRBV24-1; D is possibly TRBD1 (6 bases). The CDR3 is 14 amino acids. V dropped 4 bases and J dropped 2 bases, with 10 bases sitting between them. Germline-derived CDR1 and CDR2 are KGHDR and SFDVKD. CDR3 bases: TGTGCCACCAGTGACGGCGACAGGCAAGAGACCCAGTACTTC. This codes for CATSDGDRQETQYF.

The CDR3 loop is CASRPRLAGVHDTQYF. The CDR3 DNA is TGTGCCAGCAGACCCCGACTAGCGGGAGTTCATGATACGCAGTATTTT. The genes are TRBV28 and TRBJ2-3; 12 positions match TRBD2. Germline-derived CDR1 and CDR2 are MDHEN and SYDVKM. V lost 6 bases to trimming and J lost 6 bases; unmatched junction nucleotides: 10. The CDR3 contains 16 residues.

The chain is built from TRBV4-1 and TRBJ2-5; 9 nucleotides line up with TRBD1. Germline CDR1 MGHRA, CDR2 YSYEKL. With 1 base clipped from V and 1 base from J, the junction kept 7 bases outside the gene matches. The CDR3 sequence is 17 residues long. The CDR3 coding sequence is TGCGCCAGCAGCCAAGTTTCTGGGACAGGGATCCAAGAGACCCAGTACTTC. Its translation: CASSQVSGTGIQETQYF.

The CDR3 reads CASSPTYGQGVNTGELFF. The DNA for the CDR3 is TGTGCCAGCTCACCGACCTATGGACAGGGGGTCAACACCGGGGAGCTGTTTTTT. V and J are TRBV18 and TRBJ2-2; 10 bases fit TRBD1. This CDR3 comprises 18 residues. Losses at the gene ends were 3 bases for V and 2 bases for J; bases not matched to a gene: 9. Germline CDR1 is KGHSH and CDR2 is LQKENI.

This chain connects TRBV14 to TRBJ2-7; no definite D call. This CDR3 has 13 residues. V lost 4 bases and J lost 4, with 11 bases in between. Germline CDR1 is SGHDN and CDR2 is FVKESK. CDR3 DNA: TGTGCCAGCAGCCTTAGTGACTTGTACGAGCAGTACTTC. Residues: CASSLSDLYEQYF.

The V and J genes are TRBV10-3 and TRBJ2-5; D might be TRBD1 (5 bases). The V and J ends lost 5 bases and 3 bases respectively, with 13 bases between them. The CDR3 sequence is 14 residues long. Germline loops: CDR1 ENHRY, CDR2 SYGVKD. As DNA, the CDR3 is TGTGCCATCAGTCACCCGACAGTAGAAGAGACCCAGTACTTC. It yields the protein CAISHPTVEETQYF.